A selection of T cell receptor beta chains follows, all from one sample in a study of blood T cell repertoires in COVID-19. Generated by immunoSEQ multiplex PCR, the TCRdb table keeps only in-frame clones and is missing some. This table has some 280,000 clones, about nine tenths appearing once. Sequenced input: peripheral blood. The receptors shown here come from a woman aged 40 to 55 who had recovered from COVID-19. Each CDR3 is given with its conserved first and last residue. Each record gives: D gene, J gene, V gene, clone size, CDR3 protein, CDR3 DNA. A D gene is named only where the DNA matches it firmly. Size is stated for part of the rows, as once, few or many counts, or as a class when the clone is expanded.

d_call: -
j_call: TRBJ2-1
v_call: TRBV12-1
clone_size: -
cdr3_aa: CASSFEFGTGVCGEQFF
cdr3_nt: TGTGCCAGCAGCTTCGAGTTCGGGACAGGGGTATGCGGTGAGCAGTTCTTC

d_call: -
j_call: TRBJ1-3
v_call: TRBV6-5
clone_size: -
cdr3_aa: CASTRPVPPGNTIYF
cdr3_nt: TGTGCCAGCACCCGCCCGGTCCCCCCTGGAAACACCATATATTTT

d_call: -
j_call: TRBJ1-2
v_call: TRBV20-1
clone_size: few
cdr3_aa: CSASTGNGYTF
cdr3_nt: TGCAGTGCTAGCACAGGGAATGGCTACACCTTC

d_call: TRBD1
j_call: TRBJ2-7
v_call: TRBV19
clone_size: once
cdr3_aa: CASRGRDRGIYEQYF
cdr3_nt: TGTGCCAGTAGGGGCCGGGACAGGGGAATCTACGAGCAGTACTTC

d_call: -
j_call: TRBJ2-1
v_call: TRBV29-1
clone_size: -
cdr3_aa: CSAQLGGSYNEQFF
cdr3_nt: TGCAGCGCCCAACTAGGGGGCTCCTACAATGAGCAGTTCTTC

d_call: TRBD1
j_call: TRBJ2-2
v_call: TRBV18
clone_size: -
cdr3_aa: CASSPDRGNTGELFF
cdr3_nt: TGTGCCAGCTCCCCCGACAGGGGAAACACCGGGGAGCTGTTTTTT

d_call: -
j_call: TRBJ1-3
v_call: TRBV18
clone_size: once
cdr3_aa: CASSPQHSGNTIYF
cdr3_nt: TGTGCCAGCTCACCACAACACTCTGGAAACACCATATATTTT

d_call: TRBD2
j_call: TRBJ2-7
v_call: TRBV19
clone_size: -
cdr3_aa: CASSIGLAGGDYEQYF
cdr3_nt: TGTGCCAGTAGTATAGGGCTAGCGGGAGGAGATTACGAGCAGTACTTC

d_call: TRBD2
j_call: TRBJ2-3
v_call: TRBV5-1
clone_size: -
cdr3_aa: CASSWGPGRETSTDTQYF
cdr3_nt: TGCGCCAGCAGCTGGGGACCGGGGAGGGAAACTAGCACAGATACGCAGTATTTT

d_call: TRBD1
j_call: TRBJ1-6
v_call: TRBV27
clone_size: -
cdr3_aa: CASRTGGNSPLHF
cdr3_nt: TGTGCCAGCAGGACAGGGGGCAATTCACCCCTCCACTTT

d_call: TRBD1
j_call: TRBJ1-2
v_call: TRBV7-8
clone_size: -
cdr3_aa: CASSLVMGQDGYTF
cdr3_nt: TGTGCCAGCAGCTTAGTAATGGGACAGGATGGCTACACCTTC